This passage covers 17 T cell receptor beta chains from one sample sequenced in a study of T cells after yellow fever vaccination. Via MiXCR, TCRdb re-called the 5' RACE reads, giving one row per CDR3 protein. The data hold 300,000 to 400,000 distinct CDR3 sequences, with roughly an eighth observed a single time. The sequences come from CD4+ T cells sorted from PBMCs, collected 15 days after the yellow fever booster vaccination. These receptors were collected from a man younger than 30 who received the YFV17D yellow fever vaccine.

The table lists this clonotype with a few counts. V gene TRBV12-5 combines with J gene TRBJ1-1; 7 bases are a match to TRBD1. The CDR3 contains 17 residues. From germline, CDR1 is LGHNT and CDR2 FRNRAP. The ends lost 6 bases at V and 0 bases at J; junction bases unmatched: 13. CDR3 coding DNA: TGTGCTAGTGGGAACCGGCGTGGGACAGCAGTGAACACTGAAGCTTTCTTT. This encodes CASGNRRGTAVNTEAFF.

This clonotype was detected a few times. The chain is built from TRBV27 and TRBJ2-5, with TRBD1 matching over 10 bases. Trimming took 5 bases from V and 7 from J; bases not matched to a gene: 10. CDR3 length: 15 amino acids. Germline values: CDR1 MNHEY, CDR2 SMNVEV (reference sequence). The CDR3 DNA is TGTGCCAGCAGTCGGACAGGGGGTCCAGGGGGGACCCAGTACTTC. As protein: CASSRTGGPGGTQYF.

This clonotype was counted ten times or more. The gene calls are TRBV29-1 and TRBJ1-1; D not certain. Between the trimmed V and J ends, which lost 5 bases and 1 base, there was a span of 11 bases. From germline, CDR1 is SQVTM and CDR2 ANQGSEA. The CDR3 is made up of 13 amino acids. CDR3 loop: CSVSVSPNTEAFF. The CDR3 nucleotides read TGCAGCGTTTCCGTCTCGCCGAACACTGAAGCTTTCTTT.

This clonotype was recorded a few times. CDR3 protein: CASSPLTGRVTEAFF. CDR3 bases: TGTGCCAGCAGCCCCCTGACAGGGCGGGTGACTGAAGCTTTCTTT. The J gene is TRBJ1-1, the V gene TRBV11-2; 7 nucleotides align to TRBD1. This CDR3 has 15 residues. Trimming at V came to 5 bases and at J to 5 bases, leaving 11 bases not matched to a gene. CDR1 and CDR2 from the germline V gene are SGHAT and FQNNGV.

V is TRBV9 and J is TRBJ2-1, with TRBD2 as a possible D gene (6 bases). The CDR3 runs 14 residues. V lost 3 bases to trimming and J lost 5 bases, with 12 bases between them. Germline lookup yields CDR1 SGDLS and CDR2 YYNGEE. The CDR3 nucleotides are TGTGCCAGCAGCGAGCAGCGGGTAAACAATGAGCAGTTCTTC. Amino acids: CASSEQRVNNEQFF.

V is TRBV7-7 and J is TRBJ2-3; TRBD2 matches at 12 bases. This CDR3 has 16 residues. Germline V gene data show CDR1 as SSHAT and CDR2 as FNYEAQ (reference sequence). The CDR3 region has the DNA TGTGCTAGCGCTATTGGGACTAGCGGGAGCACAGATACGCAGTATTTT. This sequence encodes CASAIGTSGSTDTQYF.

The V call is TRBV4-1, the J call TRBJ1-2; no firm D call. V shed 1 base and J shed 4 bases, with 16 bases lying between them. The CDR3 has 16 amino acids. Germline V gene lookup returns CDR1 MGHRA and CDR2 YSYEKL. The chain's CDR3 is CASSQVGGATTYGYTF. The CDR3 region has the DNA TGCGCCAGCAGCCAAGTGGGAGGCGCAACCACCTATGGCTACACCTTC.

The chain has TRBV5-1 and TRBJ1-4; D not resolved. This CDR3 spans 14 amino acids. Between the trimmed V and J ends, which lost 3 bases and 2 bases, there was a span of 8 bases. Germline lookup yields CDR1 SGHRS and CDR2 YFSETQ. CDR3 DNA: TGCGCCAGCAGCTCCGTGGGCACTAATGAAAAACTGTTTTTT. Its protein is CASSSVGTNEKLFF.

The chain carries TRBV19 and TRBJ2-2; D may be TRBD2 (5 bases). Trimming took 3 bases from V and 7 from J, leaving 12 bases between them. Per the germline V gene, CDR1 is LNHDA and CDR2 is SQIVND (reference sequence). CDR3 size: 14 residues. CDR3 protein: CASSISVAGGELFF. The CDR3 DNA reads as TGTGCCAGTAGTATTTCAGTTGCGGGCGGGGAGCTGTTTTTT.

This clonotype occurred a few times. The V gene is TRBV3-1, the J gene TRBJ1-1; tentative D call: TRBD1 (5 bases). Germline CDR1 LGHDT, CDR2 YNNKEL (reference sequence). The CDR3 is made up of 14 amino acids. The V gene lost 3 bases and the J gene lost 2 bases, with 10 bases spanning the gap. This chain's CDR3 is CASSHYGGNTEAFF. In nucleotides, the CDR3 is TGTGCCAGCAGCCATTATGGGGGTAACACTGAAGCTTTCTTT.

This clonotype was detected once. J is TRBJ2-3 and V is TRBV7-9, with D uncertain. The V end lost 5 bases, the J end lost 0 bases, and 18 bases lay between the germline ends. CDR1 SEHNR and CDR2 FQNEAQ come from the germline V gene (reference sequence). The CDR3 loop spans 17 amino acids. DNA of the CDR3: TGTGCCAGCAGCGCATCAGGTGGGGTTGTAAGCACAGATACGCAGTATTTT. It encodes CASSASGGVVSTDTQYF.

The rearrangement uses TRBV25-1 and TRBJ1-2, with D hard to call. Germline V lookup: CDR1 MGHDK, CDR2 SYGVNS. V dropped 0 bases and J dropped 8 bases, with 31 bases sitting between them. CDR3 length equals 20 residues. The CDR3 reads CASSEYFGALMARPASGYTF. DNA for the CDR3: TGTGCCAGCAGTGAATATTTCGGTGCCCTGATGGCCAGGCCCGCTTCGGGCTACACCTTC.

The rearrangement uses TRBV27 and TRBJ1-5; no reliable D call. The CDR3 runs to 14 residues. Germline CDR1 reads MNHEY; CDR2 reads SMNVEV (reference sequence). Trimming took off 4 bases at V and 5 bases at J, with 12 bases between the two ends. This chain's CDR3 is CASSSRPADQPQHF. The CDR3 DNA sequence: TGTGCCAGCAGTTCCCGGCCAGCCGATCAGCCCCAGCATTTT.

This clonotype was found a few times. The chain couples TRBV7-9 to TRBJ2-2; D unresolved. The CDR3 sequence is 14 residues long. CDR1 and CDR2 from the germline V gene are SEHNR and FQNEAQ (reference sequence). V shed 3 bases and J shed 1 base, with 6 bases lying between them. CDR3 DNA sequence: TGTGCCAGCAGCTTGACACAGAACACCGGGGAGCTGTTTTTT. Translated, it gives CASSLTQNTGELFF.

In this sample, this clonotype turned up many times. V and J are TRBV5-1 and TRBJ2-6; 8 bases map to TRBD1. The CDR3 has 15 residues. Germline V gene data show CDR1 as SGHRS and CDR2 as YFSETQ. Trimming cost V 4 bases and J 3 bases; bases outside gene matches: 3. Written as DNA, the CDR3 is TGCGCCAGCAGCGCACAGGGGGATGGGGCCAACGTCCTGACTTTC. Translating it yields CASSAQGDGANVLTF. Variable domain in full (rest from reference TRBV5-1 and TRBJ2-6): KAGVTQTPRYLIKTRGQQVTLSCSPISGHRSVSWYQQTPGQGLQFLFEYFSETQRNKGNFPGRFSGRQFSNSRSEMNVSTLELGDSALYLCASSAQGDGANVLTFGAGSRLTVL.

J is TRBJ2-1 and V is TRBV20-1; 9 positions agree with TRBD1. The CDR3 spans 15 residues. V shed 4 bases, J shed 1 base, and the junction held 5 bases outside the gene matches. The germline V gene has CDR1 DFQATT and CDR2 SNEGSKA (reference sequence). The CDR3 spells CSATWTGVSYNEQFF. In DNA form, the CDR3 reads TGCAGTGCTACCTGGACAGGGGTTTCCTACAATGAGCAGTTCTTC.

The chain joins TRBV7-9 to TRBJ1-6; D gene ambiguous. The CDR3 consists of 14 residues. The ends were cut back, 7 bases at V and 9 bases at J, with 16 bases in the middle. CDR1 is SEHNR and CDR2 is FQNEAQ in the germline V gene (reference sequence). Here the CDR3 DNA reads TGTGCCAGCACCTCAGCAGCCGGAACTTCACCCCTCCACTTT. Its protein is CASTSAAGTSPLHF.